The rows below give T cell receptor beta chains drawn from one sample of a study of CXCR3-negative and CXCR3-positive naive CD8 T cells. TCRdb re-analyzed the 5' RACE reads; it lists each CDR3 protein once, without DNA. This listing includes around 160,000 distinct CDR3 sequences. Sequenced: naive CXCR3+ CD8+ T cells from blood. All receptors come from a human donor in good health. Some clones in this sample may be carry-over from other donors' samples. Both conserved end residues are part of each CDR3.

CDR3aa: CASSYSWDRTGYEQYF
v_gene: TRBV6-2/TRBV6-3
len: 16
j_gene: TRBJ2-7

CDR3aa: CASSTMTGGAGELFF
v_gene: TRBV11-2
len: 15
j_gene: TRBJ2-2

CDR3aa: CASSFISAWGGYTF
v_gene: TRBV5-6
len: 14
j_gene: TRBJ1-2

CDR3aa: CASSSGLVEQFF
v_gene: TRBV7-8
len: 12
j_gene: TRBJ2-1

CDR3aa: CASVYTGGPNQPQHF
v_gene: TRBV12-3/TRBV12-4
len: 15
j_gene: TRBJ1-5

CDR3aa: CSARASSSGSSYNEQFF
v_gene: TRBV20-1
len: 17
j_gene: TRBJ2-1

CDR3aa: CASSLFGTGYYEQYF
v_gene: TRBV27
len: 15
j_gene: TRBJ2-7

CDR3aa: CSARDPRIGGYTF
v_gene: TRBV20-1
len: 13
j_gene: TRBJ1-2

CDR3aa: CASSWDDAVTETQYF
v_gene: TRBV5-6
len: 15
j_gene: TRBJ2-5

CDR3aa: CASSRQGAGQPQHF
v_gene: TRBV28
len: 14
j_gene: TRBJ1-5

CDR3aa: CASSLGEGGDIQYF
v_gene: TRBV11-2
len: 14
j_gene: TRBJ2-4

CDR3aa: CASSYGFGTELYF
v_gene: TRBV6-5
len: 13
j_gene: TRBJ2-7

CDR3aa: CASSLANGDTQYF
v_gene: TRBV7-8
len: 13
j_gene: TRBJ2-3

CDR3aa: CASSSGTGKQPQHF
v_gene: TRBV7-9
len: 14
j_gene: TRBJ1-5

CDR3aa: CASSRGLAASYNEQFF
v_gene: TRBV7-6
len: 16
j_gene: TRBJ2-1

CDR3aa: CSVAGQDSSNEQFF
v_gene: TRBV29-1
len: 14
j_gene: TRBJ2-1

CDR3aa: CASSLVGRQSYGYTF
v_gene: TRBV7-9
len: 15
j_gene: TRBJ1-2

CDR3aa: CSAEAGVPYNEQFF
v_gene: TRBV29-1
len: 14
j_gene: TRBJ2-1

CDR3aa: CSVELGGAGYGETQYF
v_gene: TRBV29-1
len: 16
j_gene: TRBJ2-5

CDR3aa: CASSTVWREGNEQYF
v_gene: TRBV28
len: 15
j_gene: TRBJ2-7

CDR3aa: CASSPRGMGEDTQYF
v_gene: TRBV7-9
len: 15
j_gene: TRBJ2-3

CDR3aa: CASSLVPTGAYEQYF
v_gene: TRBV7-2
len: 15
j_gene: TRBJ2-7

CDR3aa: CASRLGANTGELFF
v_gene: TRBV28
len: 14
j_gene: TRBJ2-2

CDR3aa: CASSSPAAIQQYF
v_gene: TRBV7-9
len: 13
j_gene: TRBJ2-7

CDR3aa: CATSRERSSTYEQYF
v_gene: TRBV15
len: 15
j_gene: TRBJ2-7

CDR3aa: CASSQFRTGTYNEQFF
v_gene: TRBV23-1
len: 16
j_gene: TRBJ2-1

CDR3aa: CASSYSDDNQPQHF
v_gene: TRBV6-6
len: 14
j_gene: TRBJ1-5

CDR3aa: CASSQSTSGGADTQYF
v_gene: TRBV4-1
len: 16
j_gene: TRBJ2-3

CDR3aa: CASSEPLQDPSGNTIYF
v_gene: TRBV7-4
len: 17
j_gene: TRBJ1-3

CDR3aa: CASSVSAENTYGYTF
v_gene: TRBV9
len: 15
j_gene: TRBJ1-2

CDR3aa: CSGGNTGGTDTQYF
v_gene: TRBV20-1
len: 14
j_gene: TRBJ2-3

CDR3aa: CSVAGFTEAFF
v_gene: TRBV29-1
len: 11
j_gene: TRBJ1-1

CDR3aa: CASSADSGRSYNEQFF
v_gene: TRBV10-1
len: 16
j_gene: TRBJ2-1

CDR3aa: CASSRYGNTEAFF
v_gene: TRBV6-5
len: 13
j_gene: TRBJ1-1

CDR3aa: CASSPPGAAGGQETQYF
v_gene: TRBV7-9
len: 17
j_gene: TRBJ2-5